This T cell receptor beta chain was observed in a study of a mutant IDH1 vaccine in newly diagnosed glioma. Overall study: Eight vaccinations reached patients in weeks 1, 3, 5, 7, 11, 15, 19 and 23.

Trimming shortened V by 3 bases and J by 0 bases, and 17 bases separated the two germline ends. Germline values: CDR1 KGHSH, CDR2 LQKENI. This CDR3 comprises 17 residues. Time point defined: week 5, during vaccination. Every vaccination contained 300 ug of the mutant IDH1 20-mer peptide and was paired with topical imiquimod. Newly diagnosed WHO grade 3 or 4 IDH1-mutant, ATRX-lost astrocytomas were identified in the donors. This clone was counted between two and nine times. Antigen specificity is unknown. Profiled with immunoSEQ multiplex PCR; TCRdb holds only in-frame clones, not every one. Of roughly 60,000 clones in the sample, about 88% are singletons; the top ten hold 7.4%. Notes on the study in general: With respect to changes in top peripheral T cell clonotypes, pseudoprogression seemed unrelated.

The receptor was isolated from a woman between 50 and 59 years old with glioma. The chain uses TRBV18 and TRBJ1-1; possible D gene TRBD1, 5 bases. The sequenced sample was PBMCs, obtained from a glioma patient whose treatment included an IDH1 peptide vaccine. CDR3 residues: CASSPTGPGKMNTEAFF. The CDR3, as DNA: TGTGCCAGCTCACCCACGGGACCGGGTAAAATGAACACTGAAGCTTTCTTT.